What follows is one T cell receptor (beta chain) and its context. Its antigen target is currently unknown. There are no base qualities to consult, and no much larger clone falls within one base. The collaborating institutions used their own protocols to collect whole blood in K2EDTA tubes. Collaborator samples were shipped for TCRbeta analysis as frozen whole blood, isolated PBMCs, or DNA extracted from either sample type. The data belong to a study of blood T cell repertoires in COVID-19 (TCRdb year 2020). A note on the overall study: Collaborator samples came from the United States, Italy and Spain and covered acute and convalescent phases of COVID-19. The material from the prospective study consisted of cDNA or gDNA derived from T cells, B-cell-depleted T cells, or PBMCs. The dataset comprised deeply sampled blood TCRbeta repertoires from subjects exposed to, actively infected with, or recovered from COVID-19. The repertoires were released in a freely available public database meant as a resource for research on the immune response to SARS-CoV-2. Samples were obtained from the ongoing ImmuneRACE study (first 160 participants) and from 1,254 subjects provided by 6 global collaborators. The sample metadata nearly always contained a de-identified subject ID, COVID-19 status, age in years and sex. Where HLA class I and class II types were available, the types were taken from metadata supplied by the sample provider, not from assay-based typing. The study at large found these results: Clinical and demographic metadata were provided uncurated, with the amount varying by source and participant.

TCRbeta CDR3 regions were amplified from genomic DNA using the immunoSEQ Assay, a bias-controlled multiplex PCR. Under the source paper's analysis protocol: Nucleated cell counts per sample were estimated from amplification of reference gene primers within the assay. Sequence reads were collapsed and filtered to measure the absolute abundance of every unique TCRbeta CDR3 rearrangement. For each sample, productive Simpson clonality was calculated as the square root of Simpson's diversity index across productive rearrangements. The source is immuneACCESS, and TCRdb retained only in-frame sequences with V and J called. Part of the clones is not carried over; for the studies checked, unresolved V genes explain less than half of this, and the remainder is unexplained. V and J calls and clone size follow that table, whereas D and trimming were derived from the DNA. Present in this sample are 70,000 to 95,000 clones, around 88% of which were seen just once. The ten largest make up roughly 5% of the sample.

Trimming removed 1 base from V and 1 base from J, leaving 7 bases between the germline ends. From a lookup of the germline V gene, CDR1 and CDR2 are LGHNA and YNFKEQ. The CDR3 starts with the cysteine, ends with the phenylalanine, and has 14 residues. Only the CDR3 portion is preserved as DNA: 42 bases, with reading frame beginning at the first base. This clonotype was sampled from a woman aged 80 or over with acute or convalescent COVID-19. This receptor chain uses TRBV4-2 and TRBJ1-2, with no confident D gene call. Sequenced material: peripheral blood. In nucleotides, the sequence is TGTGCCAGCAGCCAAGCCCACAGTAACTATGGCTACACCTTC. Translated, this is CASSQAHSNYGYTF.